This TCR beta chain was sequenced during a study of blood T cell repertoires in COVID-19. Trimming cost V 6 bases and J 4 bases, with 12 bases left between them. The CDR3 covers 13 residues. The germline CDR1 and CDR2 sequences are LNHDA and SQIVND (reference sequence). Authors' processing steps: Amplification of reference gene primers was used by the study to estimate nucleated cell counts. Libraries were prepared by immunoSEQ multiplex PCR; TCRdb keeps only in-frame clonotypes and omits some of them. The DNA was the basis for D and trimming; V, J and clone size are from that table. Of about 230,000 clones in the sample, 83% are singletons; the top ten hold 7.4%.

Material for sequencing was peripheral blood. The chain has TRBV19 and TRBJ1-2, with D maybe TRBD1 (6 bases). The clonotype originates from a woman in her forties or fifties with acute or convalescent COVID-19. The DNA of the CDR3 is TGTGCCAGTAGACCGGGACAACTCTATGGCTACACCTTC. Its protein product is CASRPGQLYGYTF.